A single sample gave rise to the 26 T cell receptor beta chains below, sequenced in a study of cytomegalovirus exposure and HLA in healthy donors. PCR employed 60 Vbeta and 13 Jbeta primers. TCRdb's table, derived via immunoSEQ multiplex PCR, lists solely in-frame clones and lacks some. This sample carries 150,000 to 180,000 clones, roughly 80% of them seen once, and the ten largest clones take 4% to 4.5%. Material for sequencing was PBMCs. The receptor source for this set is a woman aged 40 to 55 in good health and CMV-seronegative.

The chain carries TRBV6-5 and TRBJ2-1, with D possibly TRBD2 on 6 matching bases. The CDR3 totals 15 residues. The ends were cut back, 5 bases at V and 1 base at J, with 12 bases in the middle. CDR1 MNHEY and CDR2 SVGAGI come from the germline V gene. The CDR3 loop reads CASSPEGLSYNEQFF. DNA for the CDR3: TGTGCCAGCAGTCCGGAGGGACTTTCCTACAATGAGCAGTTCTTC.

V usage is TRBV28 and J usage is TRBJ1-2; D perhaps matches TRBD1 (5 bases). Trimming pared 6 bases from V and 9 bases from J, leaving 8 bases between. Germline V lookup: CDR1 MDHEN, CDR2 SYDVKM. The CDR3 has 10 residues. The CDR3 reads CASRSGSYTF. CDR3 bases: TGTGCCAGCAGGTCAGGGAGCTACACCTTC.

The rearrangement links TRBV2 to TRBJ2-7; D may be TRBD1 (5 bases). V was trimmed by 6 bases and J by 4 bases, leaving 7 bases between them. CDR1 is SNHLY and CDR2 is FYNNEI in the germline V gene. This CDR3 has 11 amino acids. CDR3 sequence reads: CASRKGYEQYF. The CDR3 nucleotides are TGTGCCAGCAGGAAGGGGTACGAGCAGTACTTC.

This sequence joins TRBV28 and TRBJ2-7; TRBD2 aligns across 8 bases. Germline V CDR1 and CDR2: MDHEN, SYDVKM. The CDR3 is 15 residues long. With V trimmed by 6 bases and J by 4 bases, 11 bases remained unmatched. This CDR3 is CASSLEGLAGYEQYF. The CDR3 DNA reads TGTGCCAGCAGCCTAGAGGGGCTAGCGGGTTACGAGCAGTACTTC.

V and J are TRBV27 and TRBJ2-3; 11 positions match TRBD2. The trim removed 5 bases at V and 5 bases at J, leaving 15 bases unmatched. This CDR3 is 18 amino acids long. Germline-derived CDR1 and CDR2 are MNHEY and SMNVEV (reference sequence). The CDR3 sequence is CASSPYRALAGVLDTQYF. CDR3 in DNA: TGTGCCAGCAGTCCCTACCGAGCACTAGCGGGAGTGTTAGATACGCAGTATTTT.

The chain couples TRBV19 to TRBJ1-5; a weak D match, TRBD1 (6 bases). Trimming took off 1 base at V and 0 bases at J, with 10 bases between the two ends. The CDR3 has 16 residues. Germline lookup yields CDR1 LNHDA and CDR2 SQIVND (reference sequence). The DNA of the CDR3 is TGTGCCAGTAGTATAGGACAGGAGCTTAGCAATCAGCCCCAGCATTTT. Its translation is CASSIGQELSNQPQHF.

The V gene is TRBV4-1, the J gene TRBJ1-4, with D uncertain. Germline CDR1 and CDR2: MGHRA and YSYEKL. The CDR3 has 13 amino acids. Trimming removed 6 bases at V and 1 base at J, with 6 bases between. The CDR3, as DNA: TGCGCCAGCAGTGGAGTAACTAATGAAAAACTGTTTTTT. This gives the protein CASSGVTNEKLFF.

The chain carries TRBV10-3 and TRBJ2-3; the D gene is possibly TRBD2 (6 bases). Trimming pared 7 bases from V and 14 bases from J, leaving 19 bases between. The CDR3 totals 12 residues. CDR1 and CDR2 from the germline V gene are ENHRY and SYGVKD. The CDR3 DNA reads TGTGCCATCATGGGGGAGGCAGGTGTGGGGTATTTT. Protein product: CAIMGEAGVGYF.

The CDR3 loop reads CASSLVVSYNEQFF. The CDR3 DNA reads as TGTGCCAGCAGCTTAGTAGTATCCTACAATGAGCAGTTCTTC. The V call is TRBV11-3, the J call TRBJ2-1, with no clear D. The CDR3 consists of 14 residues. Germline CDR1 SGHNT, CDR2 YENEEA. Trimming pared 1 base from V and 1 base from J, leaving 5 bases between.

This rearrangement joins TRBV2 to TRBJ1-4; D is unresolved. CDR1 and CDR2 (germline): SNHLY, FYNNEI. V gave up 4 bases and J gave up 0 bases, with 6 bases separating them. The CDR3 runs 14 residues. The CDR3 DNA follows: TGTGCCAGCAGTGTGGAGGCAACTAATGAAAAACTGTTTTTT. This sequence encodes CASSVEATNEKLFF.

The CDR3 loop reads CASSSPRLADEQFF. CDR3 sequence (DNA): TGTGCCAGCAGCTCTCCTCGACTAGCCGATGAGCAGTTCTTC. The chain uses TRBV11-2 and TRBJ2-1, with 7 nucleotides matching TRBD2. CDR1 is SGHAT and CDR2 is FQNNGV in the germline V gene. The CDR3 runs to 14 residues. V lost 4 bases and J lost 8; bases outside the gene matches: 8.

Of note for this clone: This sample includes further DNA sequences coding for the same CDR3. The chain employs TRBV5-1 and TRBJ2-3, with 9 bases identical to TRBD1. CDR1 is SGHRS and CDR2 is YFSETQ in the germline V gene. This CDR3 region has 15 residues. J was trimmed by 3 bases and V by 0 bases; bases with no gene match: 2. The CDR3 spells CASSLVGQGTDTQYF. DNA for the CDR3: TGCGCCAGCAGCTTGGTGGGACAGGGTACAGATACGCAGTATTTT. The whole variable domain, filled in from reference TRBV5-1 and TRBJ2-3, reads KAGVTQTPRYLIKTRGQQVTLSCSPISGHRSVSWYQQTPGQGLQFLFEYFSETQRNKGNFPGRFSGRQFSNSRSEMNVSTLELGDSALYLCASSLVGQGTDTQYFGPGTRLTVL.

This chain uses TRBV10-1 with TRBJ1-1; 10 bases agree with TRBD1. With V trimmed by 11 bases and J by 0 bases, 12 bases remained unmatched. CDR1 is WNHNN and CDR2 is SYGVQD in the germline V gene (reference sequence). This CDR3 has 16 amino acids. The CDR3 loop reads CASSPGTGAMNTEAFF. DNA of the CDR3: TGCGCCTCCTCCCCCGGGACAGGGGCGATGAACACTGAAGCTTTCTTT.

The chain uses TRBV5-1 and TRBJ2-2; 15 nucleotides agree with TRBD2. V trimming: 4 bases; J trimming: 4 bases; junction bases outside the gene matches: 8. Germline values: CDR1 SGHRS, CDR2 YFSETQ. The CDR3 is made up of 18 amino acids. The CDR3 reads CASSEGLAGGFATGELFF. DNA of the CDR3: TGCGCCAGCAGCGAGGGACTAGCGGGAGGTTTCGCCACCGGGGAGCTGTTTTTT. The entire variable domain, with the rest obtained from reference TRBV5-1 and TRBJ2-2, is as follows: KAGVTQTPRYLIKTRGQQVTLSCSPISGHRSVSWYQQTPGQGLQFLFEYFSETQRNKGNFPGRFSGRQFSNSRSEMNVSTLELGDSALYLCASSEGLAGGFATGELFFGEGSRLTVL.

The table lists this clone with a count of one. The rearrangement joins TRBV7-6 to TRBJ2-5; TRBD1 agrees at 7 bases. Looked up from germline, CDR1 is SGHVS and CDR2 is FNYEAQ. The CDR3 sequence is 15 residues long. V shed 0 bases, J shed 6 bases, and the junction held 7 bases outside the gene matches. CDR3 sequence: CASSLAPRQGQTQYF. In DNA form, the CDR3 reads TGTGCCAGCAGCTTAGCGCCGAGACAGGGTCAGACCCAGTACTTC.

Points on this clone: Other DNA sequences within the sample encode an identical CDR3. The chain's CDR3 is CASSYRQETQYF. DNA for the CDR3: TGTGCCAGCAGTTACCGGCAAGAGACCCAGTACTTC. V and J are TRBV6-6 and TRBJ2-5; D remains unclear. Germline V gives CDR1 MNHNY, CDR2 SVGAGI (reference sequence). The CDR3 is made up of 12 amino acids. The germline V and J ends were trimmed by 2 bases and 2 bases, with 3 bases remaining between them.

This clone has only a few counts. The CDR3 region is CAISESGVSNQPQHF. DNA of the CDR3: TGTGCCATCAGTGAGTCTGGAGTAAGCAATCAGCCCCAGCATTTT. This sequence joins TRBV10-3 and TRBJ1-5; no definite D call. CDR1 and CDR2 from the germline V gene are ENHRY and SYGVKD. The CDR3 length is 15 residues. V gave up 0 bases and J gave up 1 base, with 7 bases separating them.

The genes are TRBV6-1 and TRBJ1-6; TRBD1 matches at 7 bases. The CDR3 is 15 residues long. Germline CDR1 reads MNHNS; CDR2 reads SASEGT. V lost 2 bases and J lost 4; bases outside the gene matches: 2. CDR3 coding DNA: TGTGCCAGCAGTGAACAGGGACAGTATAATTCACCCCTCCACTTT. Encoded protein: CASSEQGQYNSPLHF.

Worth noting for this clone: At the DNA level, this CDR3 is encoded by other sequences in the same sample as well. This rearrangement joins TRBV5-1 to TRBJ2-3, with TRBD2 identical over 7 bases. The germline V gene encodes CDR1 SGHRS and CDR2 YFSETQ. The length of the CDR3 is 14 residues. V was pared by 2 bases and J by 2 bases, with 2 bases of the junction left unmatched. CDR3 residues: CASSLAGSTDTQYF. CDR3 bases: TGCGCCAGCAGCTTAGCGGGATCCACAGATACGCAGTATTTT.

J is TRBJ2-3 and V is TRBV29-1, with 13 nucleotides matching TRBD2. J was trimmed by 2 bases and V by 3 bases; bases with no gene match: 2. The CDR3 runs 15 residues. Germline V lookup: CDR1 SQVTM, CDR2 ANQGSEA. The CDR3 protein is CSVDGLAGDTDTQYF. The CDR3 region has the DNA TGCAGCGTTGATGGACTAGCGGGAGACACAGATACGCAGTATTTT.

In this sample, this clone turned up a few times. V usage is TRBV19 and J usage is TRBJ1-6, with D perhaps matching TRBD1 (6 bases). V lost 5 bases, J lost 3 bases, and 17 bases lay in between. The V gene's germline CDR1 is LNHDA and CDR2 SQIVND (reference sequence). CDR3 length: 17 amino acids. The CDR3 is CASSDTQSGVYNSPLHF. The CDR3 nucleotides are TGTGCCAGTAGTGACACACAATCAGGGGTCTATAATTCACCCCTCCACTTT.

The rearrangement uses TRBV5-1 and TRBJ1-2, with D unresolved. Germline assignment: CDR1 SGHRS and CDR2 YFSETQ. V lost 0 bases and J lost 8, with 17 bases in between. This CDR3 region has 15 residues. CDR3 sequence (DNA): TGCGCCAGCAGCTTGGCGTCGGGAGGAGAGGGCGGCTACACCTTC. Protein sequence: CASSLASGGEGGYTF.

This chain links TRBV5-4 with TRBJ2-5, with D tentatively TRBD2 (5 bases). This CDR3 is built from 14 residues. Trimming removed 4 bases from V and 2 bases from J, with 12 bases in between. Germline values: CDR1 SGHNT, CDR2 YYREEE (reference sequence). The CDR3 sequence: CASSLAGRQETQYF. The CDR3 coding sequence is TGTGCCAGCAGCCTAGCCGGACGGCAAGAGACCCAGTACTTC.

In its sample, this clone was seen once. V is TRBV5-1 and J is TRBJ2-5, with D maybe TRBD2 (6 bases). Between the trimmed V and J ends, which lost 7 bases and 2 bases, there was a span of 18 bases. CDR3 size: 15 residues. The germline gives CDR1 SGHRS, CDR2 YFSETQ. As DNA, the CDR3 is TGCGCCAGCGAAGTTTCGGGGGAGCCTCAAGAGACCCAGTACTTC. Translated, it gives CASEVSGEPQETQYF.

This chain uses TRBV5-1 with TRBJ2-7; D is perhaps TRBD1 (6 bases). Between the trimmed V and J ends, which lost 7 bases and 2 bases, there was a span of 13 bases. Germline values: CDR1 SGHRS, CDR2 YFSETQ. The CDR3 extends over 13 amino acids. This CDR3 is CASGRDTPYEQYF. The DNA of the CDR3 is TGCGCCAGCGGCCGGGACACCCCCTACGAGCAGTACTTC.

With regard to this clone: This same CDR3 is encoded by further DNA sequences in the sample. DNA for the CDR3: TGCGCCAGCAGCTTGGGCGGGCTGAACACTGAAGCTTTCTTT. It codes for CASSLGGLNTEAFF. This chain joins TRBV5-1 and TRBJ1-1; D ambiguous. Trimming removed 0 bases at V and 0 bases at J, with 6 bases between. Germline loops: CDR1 SGHRS, CDR2 YFSETQ. The CDR3 length is 14 residues. The entire variable domain, with the rest obtained from reference TRBV5-1 and TRBJ1-1, is as follows: KAGVTQTPRYLIKTRGQQVTLSCSPISGHRSVSWYQQTPGQGLQFLFEYFSETQRNKGNFPGRFSGRQFSNSRSEMNVSTLELGDSALYLCASSLGGLNTEAFFGQGTRLTVV.